These 15 T cell receptor beta chains originate from one sample sequenced in a study of blood T cell repertoires in COVID-19 (dated by TCRdb to between 2020 and 2021). To prepare the library, the immunoSEQ multiplex PCR assay was applied. TCRdb obtained this table from immuneACCESS and retained in-frame rearrangements with V and J assigned. These tables miss some clones; where compared with another copy, unresolved V genes account for less than half of the shortfall, and the remainder is unexplained. The sample yields 300,000 to 400,000 clones; 87% were counted once. The ten largest clonotypes hold roughly 8.9% of the sample. Sequenced: peripheral blood. Receptors were obtained from a young man with COVID-19, enrolled during active disease.

The rearrangement uses TRBV18 and TRBJ2-3; perhaps TRBD1 as D (6 bases). The CDR3 contains 14 residues. With 6 bases removed from V and 3 bases from J, the gap between germline ends came to 13 bases. Germline CDR1 is KGHSH and CDR2 is LQKENI. The CDR3 region has the DNA TGTGCCAGCTCGCCGCGACAGGAAACAGATACGCAGTATTTT. Translation: CASSPRQETDTQYF.

This clone was picked up a small number of times. This chain links TRBV3-1 (or the pseudogene TRBV3-2) with TRBJ1-6; maybe TRBD1 (5 bases). There are 14 residues in the CDR3. CDR1 LGHDT and CDR2 YNNKEL come from the germline V gene (reference sequence). V lost 6 bases to trimming and J lost 7 bases, with 13 bases between them. As DNA, the CDR3 is TGTGCCAGCAGGCAAACGGGGGGAAATTCACCCCTCCACTTT. Translation gives CASRQTGGNSPLHF.

The chain carries TRBV4-1 and TRBJ2-7; TRBD1 matches 12 bases. V lost 2 bases, J lost 4 bases, and 3 bases stayed unmatched. The CDR3 contains 15 residues. In germline, CDR1 is MGHRA, CDR2 YSYEKL. Here the CDR3 DNA reads TGCGCCAGCAGCCAACTGGGACAGGGGGCTTACGAGCAGTACTTC. Protein sequence: CASSQLGQGAYEQYF.

V and J are TRBV5-1 and TRBJ2-1, with 10 bases identical to TRBD2. CDR1 SGHRS and CDR2 YFSETQ come from the germline V gene. The CDR3 has 17 residues. After removal of 3 bases from V and 4 bases from J, the junction contained 10 bases not matched to a gene. The CDR3 nucleotides read TGCGCCAGCAGCTCACACCTTGGGACTAGCGAATACAATGAGCAGTTCTTC. It is translated as CASSSHLGTSEYNEQFF. Complete variable domain (other parts from reference TRBV5-1 and TRBJ2-1): KAGVTQTPRYLIKTRGQQVTLSCSPISGHRSVSWYQQTPGQGLQFLFEYFSETQRNKGNFPGRFSGRQFSNSRSEMNVSTLELGDSALYLCASSSHLGTSEYNEQFFGPGTRLTVL.

V gene TRBV3-1 (or the pseudogene TRBV3-2) combines with J gene TRBJ2-3; 11 bases agree with TRBD2. The CDR3 covers 21 residues. Losses at the gene ends were 4 bases for V and 0 bases for J; bases not matched to a gene: 18. Germline V CDR1 and CDR2: LGHDT, YNNKEL (reference sequence). Written as DNA, the CDR3 is TGTGCCAGCAGCCGCAAATACCCCACGGGACTAGCGGACCCCAGCACAGATACGCAGTATTTT. Residues: CASSRKYPTGLADPSTDTQYF.

The sample holds many counts of this clone. This chain joins TRBV2 and TRBJ1-2; 8 bases line up with TRBD1. Germline-derived CDR1 and CDR2 are SNHLY and FYNNEI. Losses at the gene ends were 5 bases for V and 0 bases for J; bases not matched to a gene: 14. The CDR3 is 18 residues long. CDR3 in amino acids: CASSLSSTGADSNYGYTF. CDR3 sequence (DNA): TGTGCCAGCAGTCTATCCTCGACAGGGGCCGACTCTAACTATGGCTACACCTTC.

The chain recombines TRBV9 with TRBJ1-2, with D tentatively TRBD1 (6 bases). Germline V gene data show CDR1 as SGDLS and CDR2 as YYNGEE. CDR3 length: 15 amino acids. The V and J ends lost 1 base and 4 bases respectively, with 14 bases between them. The CDR3 DNA reads TGTGCCAGCAGCGTATATACAGGGTGGATCTATGGCTACACCTTC. This sequence encodes CASSVYTGWIYGYTF.

J is TRBJ2-1 and V is TRBV29-1, with TRBD2 matching 14 bases. After removal of 6 bases from V and 3 bases from J, the junction contained 4 bases not matched to a gene. Germline lookup yields CDR1 SQVTM and CDR2 ANQGSEA. This CDR3 spans 15 amino acids. CDR3 amino acids: CSVLGTSGGYNEQFF. The CDR3 DNA is TGCAGCGTCCTAGGGACTAGCGGGGGCTACAATGAGCAGTTCTTC.

The chain recombines TRBV2 with TRBJ1-2, with D perhaps TRBD1 (6 bases). V lost 5 bases and J 3 bases, leaving 10 bases between the germline ends. Germline CDR1 reads SNHLY; CDR2 reads FYNNEI. There are 13 residues in the CDR3. The chain's CDR3 is CASSLGADYGYTF. The CDR3 DNA is TGTGCCAGCAGTTTGGGGGCTGACTATGGCTACACCTTC.

This chain uses TRBV5-1 with TRBJ2-3, with 9 positions matching TRBD1. Trimming cost V 3 bases and J 6 bases; bases outside gene matches: 5. This CDR3 spans 14 amino acids. Germline V CDR1 and CDR2: SGHRS, YFSETQ. The CDR3 region has the DNA TGCGCCAGCAGCTCTGGACAGGGGATCGATACGCAGTATTTT. Translation: CASSSGQGIDTQYF.

The gene calls are TRBV3-1 (or the pseudogene TRBV3-2) and TRBJ1-4, with D perhaps matching TRBD1 (5 bases). Germline CDR1 LGHDT, CDR2 YNNKEL (reference sequence). The V and J ends lost 4 bases and 8 bases respectively, with 14 bases between them. The CDR3 consists of 14 residues. The CDR3 loop is CASSPGRSDEKLFF. In DNA, the CDR3 is TGTGCCAGCAGCCCAGGGAGGTCGGACGAAAAACTGTTTTTT.

The chain uses TRBV24-1 and TRBJ1-5; 7 bases agree with TRBD1. Germline V gene lookup returns CDR1 KGHDR and CDR2 SFDVKD. V shed 2 bases and J 3 bases; nucleotides not matched to a gene: 6. The CDR3 is 16 amino acids. CDR3: CATSDSNRGYNQPQHF. In DNA, the CDR3 is TGTGCCACCAGTGATTCTAACAGGGGCTACAATCAGCCCCAGCATTTT.

The sample holds a few counts of this clone. The V and J genes are TRBV18 and TRBJ1-1, with 9 bases identical to TRBD1. V was pared by 3 bases and J by 4 bases, with 9 bases of the junction left unmatched. The CDR3 is 16 amino acids. Per the germline V gene, CDR1 is KGHSH and CDR2 is LQKENI. The CDR3 is CASSPPLDRGVTEAFF. CDR3 nucleotide sequence: TGTGCCAGCTCACCGCCTCTGGACAGGGGCGTCACTGAAGCTTTCTTT.

The rearrangement uses TRBV12-3 or TRBV12-4 and TRBJ2-7, with D tentatively TRBD1 (6 bases). CDR3 length: 13 residues. Trimming pared 5 bases from V and 5 bases from J, leaving 13 bases between. CDR3 sequence (DNA): TGTGCCAGCAGTCCACATACAGGGAACGAGCAGTACTTC. It specifies CASSPHTGNEQYF.

This chain connects TRBV19 to TRBJ1-2; TRBD1 matches 7 bases. Looked up from germline, CDR1 is LNHDA and CDR2 is SQIVND (reference sequence). This CDR3 has 13 amino acids. V was pared by 5 bases and J by 5 bases, with 5 bases of the junction left unmatched. The CDR3: CASSPGQIYGYTF. The DNA of the CDR3 is TGTGCCAGTAGTCCGGGACAGATATATGGCTACACCTTC.